This TCR beta chain was documented in a study of shared clonotypes between healthy human individuals. The CDR3 runs to 11 residues. CD45RO-negative, CCR7-selected cells formed the naive CD8 fraction, which excluded terminally differentiated effector memory CD45RA+ cells. This table comes from immunoSEQ multiplex PCR, and its TCRdb copy is limited to in-frame clones, with some not included. The sample records 2 million to 2.5 million clones, roughly 91% being singletons. The V call is TRBV12-2, the J call TRBJ2-5; the table's D call, TRBD2, was not checked against the DNA. TRBV12-2 is termed a pseudogene. The sample taken for sequencing was naive CD8+ T cells from PBMCs. This TCR derives from a man between 18 and 29 years old in good health. Some clones in this sample may be carry-over from other donors' samples. The CDR3 here is CASPPGETQYF. The CDR3 DNA reads TGTGCAAGTCCCCCCGGGGAGACCCAGTACTTC.